The present T cell receptor (beta chain) was sequenced within a study of CD8 T cells in Susac syndrome. Across the study: Fewer than ten of the sequenced Susac syndrome patients were in remission, and about six had active disease. At the time their blood was drawn, patients with Susac syndrome were either therapy-naive, on corticosteroids (with some of them also receiving intravenous immunoglobulin), or on intravenous immunoglobulin alone.

Random hexamers were used to reverse transcribe an amount of 0.5 to 1 ug RNA. TCRdb re-called the immunoSEQ multiplex PCR reads with MiXCR, one entry per CDR3 protein. The table has around 170,000 distinct CDR3 sequences, approximately 94% seen once. Study-wide findings and caveats: Acknowledgment was made by the study that its TCR sequencing and HLA analysis involved a relatively small number of individuals.

As concerns this clonotype: Its target is unknown.

This sequence originates from a human donor with Susac syndrome. The sequenced sample was CD4+ T cells from PBMCs.

CDR3 in DNA: TGTGCCAGCAGTCCGGACAGGTTCCACACCGGGGAGCTGTTTTTT. Translated, it gives CASSPDRFHTGELFF. The chain carries TRBV2 and TRBJ2-2; 7 positions match TRBD1. Germline CDR1 and CDR2: SNHLY and FYNNEI. The V and J ends lost 5 bases and 3 bases, in that order; junction bases with no gene match: 6. CDR3 length: 15 residues.